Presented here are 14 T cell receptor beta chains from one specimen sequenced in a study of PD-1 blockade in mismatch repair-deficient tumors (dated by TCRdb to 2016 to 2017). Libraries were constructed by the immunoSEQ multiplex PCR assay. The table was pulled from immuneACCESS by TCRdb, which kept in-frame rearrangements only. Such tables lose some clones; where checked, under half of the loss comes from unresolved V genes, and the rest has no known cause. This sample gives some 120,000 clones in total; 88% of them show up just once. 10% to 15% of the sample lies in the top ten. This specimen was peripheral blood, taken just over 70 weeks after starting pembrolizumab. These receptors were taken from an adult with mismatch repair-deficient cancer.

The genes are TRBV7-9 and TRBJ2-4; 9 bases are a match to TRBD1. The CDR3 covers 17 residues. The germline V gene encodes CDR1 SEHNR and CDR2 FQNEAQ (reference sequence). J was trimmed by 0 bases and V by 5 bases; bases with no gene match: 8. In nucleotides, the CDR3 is TGTGCCAGCAGCCCAAGCGGGACAGGGAGAGCCAAAAACATTCAGTACTTC. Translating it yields CASSPSGTGRAKNIQYF.

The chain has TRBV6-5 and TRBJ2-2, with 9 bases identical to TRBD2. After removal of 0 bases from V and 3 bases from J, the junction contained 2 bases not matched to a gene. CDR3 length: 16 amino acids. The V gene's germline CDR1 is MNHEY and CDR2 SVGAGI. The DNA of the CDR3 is TGTGCCAGCAGTTACTCGCTAGCGGGGTACACCGGGGAGCTGTTTTTT. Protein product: CASSYSLAGYTGELFF.

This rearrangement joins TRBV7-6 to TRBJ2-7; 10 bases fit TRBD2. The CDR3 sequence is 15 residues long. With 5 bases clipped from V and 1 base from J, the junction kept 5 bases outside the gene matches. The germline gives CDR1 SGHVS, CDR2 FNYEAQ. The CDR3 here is CASSPRAGGSYEQYF. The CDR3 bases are TGTGCCAGCAGCCCGAGAGCGGGAGGGTCCTACGAGCAGTACTTC. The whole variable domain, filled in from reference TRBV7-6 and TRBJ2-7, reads GAGVSQSPRYKVTKRGQDVALRCDPISGHVSLYWYRQALGQGPEFLTYFNYEAQQDKSGLPNDRFSAERPEGSISTLTIQRTEQRDSAMYRCASSPRAGGSYEQYFGPGTRLTVT.

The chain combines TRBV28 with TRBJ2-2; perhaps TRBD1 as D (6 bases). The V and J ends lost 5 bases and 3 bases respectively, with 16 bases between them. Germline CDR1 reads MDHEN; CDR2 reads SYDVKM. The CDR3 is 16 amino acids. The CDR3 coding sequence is TGTGCCAGCAGTCACCGAGGAGAGGGGGACACCGGGGAGCTGTTTTTT. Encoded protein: CASSHRGEGDTGELFF. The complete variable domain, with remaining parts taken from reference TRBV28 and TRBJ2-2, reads DVKVTQSSRYLVKRTGEKVFLECVQDMDHENMFWYRQDPGLGLRLIYFSYDVKMKEKGDIPEGYSVSREKKERFSLILESASTNQTSMYLCASSHRGEGDTGELFFGEGSRLTVL.

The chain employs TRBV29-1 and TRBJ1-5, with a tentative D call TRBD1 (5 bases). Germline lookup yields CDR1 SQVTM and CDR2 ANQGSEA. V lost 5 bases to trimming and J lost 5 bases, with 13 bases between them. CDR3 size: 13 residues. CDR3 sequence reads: CSVRDQRDQPQHF. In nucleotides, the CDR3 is TGCAGCGTTCGGGACCAAAGAGATCAGCCCCAGCATTTT. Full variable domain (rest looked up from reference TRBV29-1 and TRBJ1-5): SAVISQKPSRDICQRGTSLTIQCQVDSQVTMMFWYRQQPGQSLTLIATANQGSEATYESGFVIDKFPISRPNLTFSTLTVSNMSPEDSSIYLCSVRDQRDQPQHFGDGTRLSIL.

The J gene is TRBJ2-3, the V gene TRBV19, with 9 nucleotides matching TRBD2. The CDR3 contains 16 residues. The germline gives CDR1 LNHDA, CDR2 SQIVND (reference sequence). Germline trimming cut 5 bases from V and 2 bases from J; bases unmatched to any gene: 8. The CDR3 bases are TGTGCCAGTAGTGACATAGCGGGAGACAACACAGATACGCAGTATTTT. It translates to CASSDIAGDNTDTQYF.

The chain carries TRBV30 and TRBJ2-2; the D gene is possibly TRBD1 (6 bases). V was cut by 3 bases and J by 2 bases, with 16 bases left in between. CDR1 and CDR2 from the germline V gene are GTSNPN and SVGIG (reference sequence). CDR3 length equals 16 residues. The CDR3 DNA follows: TGTGCCTGGAGGCTTTCTACAGGGCCAAACACCGGGGAGCTGTTTTTT. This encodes CAWRLSTGPNTGELFF.

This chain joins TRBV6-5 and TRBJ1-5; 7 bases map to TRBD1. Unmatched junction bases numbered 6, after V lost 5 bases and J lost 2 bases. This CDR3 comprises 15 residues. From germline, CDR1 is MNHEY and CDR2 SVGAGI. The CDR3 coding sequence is TGTGCCAGCAGTGTGGGACAGACACGCAATCAGCCCCAGCATTTT. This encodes CASSVGQTRNQPQHF.

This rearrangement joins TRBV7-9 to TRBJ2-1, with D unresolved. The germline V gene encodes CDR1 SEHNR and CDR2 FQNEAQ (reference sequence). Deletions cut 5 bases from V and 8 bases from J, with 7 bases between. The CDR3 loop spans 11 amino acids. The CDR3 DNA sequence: TGTGCCAGCAGCCCCTCATATGAGCAGTTCTTC. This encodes CASSPSYEQFF. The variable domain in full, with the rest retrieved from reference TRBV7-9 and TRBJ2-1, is DTGVSQNPRHKITKRGQNVTFRCDPISEHNRLYWYRQTLGQGPEFLTYFQNEAQLEKSRLLSDRFSAERPKGSFSTLEIQRTEQGDSAMYLCASSPSYEQFFGPGTRLTVL.

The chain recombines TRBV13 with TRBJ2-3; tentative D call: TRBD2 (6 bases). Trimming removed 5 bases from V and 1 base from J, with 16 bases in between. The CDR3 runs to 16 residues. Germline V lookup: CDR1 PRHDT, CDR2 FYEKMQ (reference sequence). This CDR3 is CASSAGSAGGTDTQYF. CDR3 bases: TGTGCCAGCAGCGCTGGTTCAGCGGGCGGCACAGATACGCAGTATTTT.

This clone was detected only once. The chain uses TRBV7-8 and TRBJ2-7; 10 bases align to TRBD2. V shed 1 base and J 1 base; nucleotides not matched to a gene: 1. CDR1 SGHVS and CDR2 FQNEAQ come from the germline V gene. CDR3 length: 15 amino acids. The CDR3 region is CASSLGTSGSYEQYF. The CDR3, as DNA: TGTGCCAGCAGCTTAGGGACTAGCGGATCCTACGAGCAGTACTTC.

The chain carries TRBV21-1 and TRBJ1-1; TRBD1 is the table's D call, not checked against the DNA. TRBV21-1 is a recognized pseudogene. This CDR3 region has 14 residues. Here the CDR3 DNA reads TGTGCCAGCAGCAAGAGGGACACGAACACTGAAGCTTTCTTT. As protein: CASSKRDTNTEAFF.

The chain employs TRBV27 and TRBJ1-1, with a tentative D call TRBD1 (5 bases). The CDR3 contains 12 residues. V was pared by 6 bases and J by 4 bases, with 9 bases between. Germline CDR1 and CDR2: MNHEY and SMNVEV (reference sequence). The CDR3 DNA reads TGTGCCAGCAGGAGGGGTCCCACTGAAGCTTTCTTT. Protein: CASRRGPTEAFF.

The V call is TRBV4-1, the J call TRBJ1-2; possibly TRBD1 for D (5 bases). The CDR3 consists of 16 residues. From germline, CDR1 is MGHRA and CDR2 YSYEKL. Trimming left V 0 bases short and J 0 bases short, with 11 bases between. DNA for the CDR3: TGCGCCAGCAGCCAAGATTCGACAGCAGCTAACTATGGCTACACCTTC. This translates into CASSQDSTAANYGYTF.